The 8 T cell receptor beta chains given below trace back to one sample, sequenced in a study of blood T cell repertoires in COVID-19. The method was immunoSEQ multiplex PCR; TCRdb's version includes in-frame clones alone and lacks a portion of them. The data show nearly 350,000 clones, roughly 90% seen once. The source material was peripheral blood. All receptors derive from an older woman with COVID-19, enrolled during active disease.

The rearrangement uses TRBV30 and TRBJ2-2; TRBD1 agrees at 7 bases. Looked up from germline, CDR1 is GTSNPN and CDR2 is SVGIG (reference sequence). J lost 4 bases, V lost 1 base, and 0 bases had no gene match. The length of the CDR3 is 13 residues. The CDR3 loop reads CAWSGQGTGELFF. As DNA, the CDR3 is TGTGCCTGGAGTGGACAGGGCACCGGGGAGCTGTTTTTT.

The chain carries TRBV28 and TRBJ1-2, with 8 positions matching TRBD1. Trimming took 4 bases from V and 5 from J; bases not matched to a gene: 3. Germline V gene sequence: CDR1 MDHEN, CDR2 SYDVKM. The CDR3 has 13 amino acids. CDR3 protein: CASSWGQAYGYTF. The CDR3 DNA follows: TGTGCCAGCAGTTGGGGACAGGCGTATGGCTACACCTTC.

The rearrangement joins TRBV6-2 or TRBV6-3 to TRBJ2-4; perhaps TRBD1 as D (5 bases). CDR3 size: 17 residues. CDR1 is MNHEY, CDR2 SVGEGT, per germline. The V end was cut by 2 bases, the J end by 6 bases, with 20 bases between. CDR3 residues: CASSYRSTLRGGNIQYF. The CDR3, as DNA: TGTGCCAGCAGTTACCGATCCACCCTAAGGGGCGGAAACATTCAGTACTTC.

V is TRBV10-3 and J is TRBJ1-2, with 12 nucleotides matching TRBD1. CDR1 and CDR2 from the germline V gene are ENHRY and SYGVKD. This CDR3 is built from 18 residues. V gave up 3 bases and J gave up 4 bases; unmatched junction bases: 12. The CDR3 nucleotides are TGTGCCATCAGTGAAAAGTTGAGGGGACAGGGGGCTCCCTATGGCTACACCTTC. It specifies CAISEKLRGQGAPYGYTF.

The V call is TRBV27, the J call TRBJ1-2, with D unclear. The CDR3 has 13 amino acids. V lost 3 bases, J lost 6 bases, and 11 bases lay in between. CDR1 and CDR2 (germline): MNHEY, SMNVEV (reference sequence). The chain's CDR3 is CASSFYVRDGYTF. The CDR3 DNA sequence: TGTGCCAGCAGTTTTTATGTGAGGGATGGCTACACCTTC.

The rearrangement joins TRBV19 to TRBJ1-2; 9 bases are shared with TRBD1. There are 14 residues in the CDR3. Per the germline V gene, CDR1 is LNHDA and CDR2 is SQIVND (reference sequence). With V trimmed by 5 bases and J by 8 bases, 9 bases remained unmatched. CDR3: CASSPGTGPGGYTF. The CDR3 nucleotides are TGTGCCAGTAGTCCGGGGACAGGGCCGGGGGGCTACACCTTC.

The chain couples TRBV5-3 to TRBJ1-2; 12 positions agree with TRBD1. TRBV5-3 is an open reading frame whose function is uncertain. CDR3 length: 19 residues. V lost 3 bases and J lost 8; bases outside the gene matches: 20. CDR3 residues: CARSSYLEDPGTGGEGYTF. The CDR3 nucleotides are TGTGCCAGAAGCTCTTACTTAGAAGACCCCGGGACAGGGGGCGAGGGCTACACCTTC.

This clone was detected only once. The chain uses TRBV19 and TRBJ1-5; D ambiguous. The CDR3 is made up of 13 amino acids. Trimming cost V 3 bases and J 6 bases, with 9 bases left between them. Germline-derived CDR1 and CDR2 are LNHDA and SQIVND (reference sequence). CDR3 amino acids: CASSMALTQPQHF. Here the CDR3 DNA reads TGTGCCAGTAGTATGGCCCTCACTCAGCCCCAGCATTTT.